These T cell receptor beta chains were read from a single sample in a study of metastatic and nonmetastatic thyroid tumors. From the PCR reads, TCRdb re-called clones with MiXCR. This table holds about 20,000 clones, about a fifth found once. Sequenced material: blood. These receptor sequences come from a female donor with papillary thyroid cancer or a benign thyroid nodule (not recorded which). Some clones in this sample may be carry-over from other donors' samples. Both conserved end residues are part of each CDR3. The D gene is left open where the match is weak.

NA TRBV6-2/TRBV6-3 CASSYSVWRGLTEAFF
NA TRBV2 CASMGGQYLDTQYF
NA TRBV11-3 CASSLVVGRSYEQYF
NA TRBV10-3 CAISVSGSTDTQYF
TRBD1 TRBV20-1 CSARGDRANTEAFF
NA TRBV5-1 CASSLDGKGYTF
TRBD1 TRBV30 CAWSIGTGLTYEQYF
NA TRBV9 CASSDTGNSPLHF
NA TRBV7-6 CASSLAGRYEQYF
NA TRBV20-1 CWGASTDTQYF
NA TRBV20-1 CSAKSETDYEQYF
TRBD1 TRBV11-2 CASSAFRDRGQTQYF
NA TRBV7-2 CASSLDRYGELFF
TRBD1 TRBV28 CASISSGQGSTEAFF
NA TRBV30 CAWNRQLSEQYF
NA TRBV11-3 CASSPGAGTYEQYF
TRBD2 TRBV5-1 CASIYGTMRNEQFF
NA TRBV9 CASSLEDGWSHPQHF
TRBD1 TRBV25-1 CASSDSTGGYEQYF
NA TRBV10-1 CASKVWDTDTQYF
NA TRBV6-2/TRBV6-3 CASSAPGYEAFF
NA TRBV19 CASSLPGTYNEQFF
NA TRBV30 CAWSVGILKYF
TRBD2 TRBV20-1 CSARGGLAGVTGELFF
NA TRBV11-2 CASTVDVSSYNEQFF
NA TRBV5-1 CASSLRQVENTGELFF
NA TRBV4-1 CASSKNPPSATNEKLFF
NA TRBV4-1 CASSQRTANTEAFF
TRBD2 TRBV20-1 CSARVASGHSYNEQFF
NA TRBV9 CASSEGPQPVVGYEQYF
NA TRBV5-1 CASSLRSEQYF
TRBD2 TRBV6-7 CASSYGGLTSGISYEQYF
NA TRBV7-3 CASSSQGAGDWETQYF
NA TRBV25-1 CAISGYGSGGTGELFF
TRBD1 TRBV3-1 CASGYRGLGDLFF
NA TRBV10-3 CAISGQINQPQHF
NA TRBV20-1 CSARAEGRNYGYTF
TRBD2 TRBV10-2 CASTGTSGGAGDTQYF
TRBD2 TRBV28 CASNIAGGHNEQFF
TRBD2 TRBV11-1 CASSRGGIERGNEQFF
NA TRBV6-1 CATVAGNNEQFF
NA TRBV10-1 CASSEAGGDREQYF
NA TRBV6-1 CASSYWQGTGNTIYF
NA TRBV7-9 CASSLRSGTSGYTF
TRBD1 TRBV11-2 CASSPGQGAPQPWGSPLHF
TRBD2 TRBV9 CASSVASGGAPDTQYF
NA TRBV11-2 CASSLDYGPQPQHF
NA TRBV20-1 CSVWGDVNTEAFF
NA TRBV12-3/TRBV12-4 CASSLSVGVKGTEAFF